This T cell receptor beta chain was retrieved from a study of beta chain features in type 1 diabetes. General observations from the study: Whether TCRB rearrangement is influenced by HLA type was left unresolved in this analysis. A greater similarity of naive, central memory and Treg TCRB repertoires was seen among patients than among healthy donors.

All of the isolated RNA was reverse transcribed, so expressed TCRB transcripts were sequenced. Method: immunoSEQ multiplex PCR; TCRdb's copy keeps in-frame clones and lacks some. The data show hundreds of thousands of clones, 11% to 15% seen once. This clone showed up just a few times. Its cognate antigen is unknown. The CDR3 is 14 residues long. Germline V gene data show CDR1 as MNHEY and CDR2 as SVGAGI. The germline V and J ends were trimmed by 6 bases and 0 bases, with 9 bases remaining between them. The receptor was derived from a middle-aged woman in good health. This rearrangement joins TRBV6-5 to TRBJ1-3, with no clear D. The sample consisted of naive CD4+ T cells from blood. The CDR3 sequence is CASRRLSSGNTIYF. In DNA form, the CDR3 reads TGTGCCAGCAGACGACTGAGCTCTGGAAACACCATATATTTT.